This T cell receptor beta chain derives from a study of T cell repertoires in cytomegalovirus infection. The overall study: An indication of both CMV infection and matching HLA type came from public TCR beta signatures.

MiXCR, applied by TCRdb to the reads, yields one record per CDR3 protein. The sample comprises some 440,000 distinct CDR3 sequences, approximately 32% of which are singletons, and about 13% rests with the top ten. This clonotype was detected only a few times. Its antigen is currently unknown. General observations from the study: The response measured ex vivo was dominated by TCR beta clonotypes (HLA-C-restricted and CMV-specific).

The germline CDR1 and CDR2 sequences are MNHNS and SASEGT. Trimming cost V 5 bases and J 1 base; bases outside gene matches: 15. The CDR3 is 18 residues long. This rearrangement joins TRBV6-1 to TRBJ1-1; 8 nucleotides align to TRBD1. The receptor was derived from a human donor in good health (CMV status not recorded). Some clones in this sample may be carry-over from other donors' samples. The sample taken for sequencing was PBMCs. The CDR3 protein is CASSYYTPETGGNTEAFF. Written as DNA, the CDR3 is TGTGCCAGCAGTTATTATACCCCCGAAACAGGGGGGAACACTGAAGCTTTCTTT.